This T cell receptor beta chain derives from a study of T cell changes during pregnancy in multiple sclerosis. The method was immunoSEQ multiplex PCR; TCRdb's version includes in-frame clones alone and lacks a portion of them. This repertoire shows fewer than 85,000 clones, roughly 92% found once; its top ten account for approximately 2%. The material was peripheral blood, obtained in the second trimester of pregnancy. The receptor comes from a female donor with multiple sclerosis, enrolled in a pregnancy study.

The CDR3 DNA reads as TGTGCCAGCAGCCAAGAATTGGCTAGCGGGAGTAATACGCAGTATTTT. Translated: CASSQELASGSNTQYF. V and J are TRBV4-2 and TRBJ2-3; TRBD2 matches at 10 bases. The CDR3 is 16 amino acids. Germline-derived CDR1 and CDR2 are LGHNA and YNFKEQ. The trim removed 0 bases at V and 7 bases at J, leaving 7 bases unmatched.